The 27 T cell receptor beta chains given below trace back to one sample, sequenced in a study of graft-versus-host responses after intestinal transplantation. Data came from immunoSEQ multiplex PCR; TCRdb stores just in-frame clones and leaves some out. Altogether roughly 14,000 clones are present, roughly 29% being singletons, with the ten largest covering 3.9%. Sequencing was performed on alloreactive CD4+ T cells from a mixed lymphocyte reaction culture, taken before intestinal transplant. The sample's subset: CFSE-low proliferating T cells sorted from roughly six-day pre-transplant mixed lymphocyte reaction (GvH or HvG direction). The receptors were gathered from a human patient who received an intestinal transplant.

This clone was found a few times. The genes are TRBV7-6 and TRBJ2-3, with 8 bases fitting TRBD1. The CDR3 extends over 14 amino acids. Trimming removed 5 bases from V and 4 bases from J; junction bases left unmatched: 5. Germline CDR1 SGHVS, CDR2 FNYEAQ. The chain's CDR3 is CASSPGQGADTQYF. Here the CDR3 DNA reads TGTGCCAGCAGCCCAGGACAGGGAGCAGATACGCAGTATTTT.

The V call is TRBV28, the J call TRBJ2-3; 9 bases match TRBD2. The length of the CDR3 is 14 residues. V was clipped by 6 bases and J by 6 bases; unmatched bases: 7. Germline V gene data show CDR1 as MDHEN and CDR2 as SYDVKM. The CDR3 reads CASRLSGRGDTQYF. For the CDR3, the DNA is TGTGCCAGCAGACTTAGCGGGAGAGGCGATACGCAGTATTTT. The complete variable domain, with remaining parts taken from reference TRBV28 and TRBJ2-3, reads DVKVTQSSRYLVKRTGEKVFLECVQDMDHENMFWYRQDPGLGLRLIYFSYDVKMKEKGDIPEGYSVSREKKERFSLILESASTNQTSMYLCASRLSGRGDTQYFGPGTRLTVL.

The V call is TRBV6-5, the J call TRBJ2-7; no clear D. V dropped 6 bases and J dropped 5 bases, with 8 bases sitting between them. Per germline, CDR1 MNHEY and CDR2 SVGAGI. This CDR3 has 11 amino acids. The CDR3 DNA reads as TGTGCCAGCAGCCGGAGAGACGAGCAGTACTTC. Its translation is CASSRRDEQYF.

This clone is labeled medium-sized (0.01 to 0.1%). V gene TRBV2 combines with J gene TRBJ1-2; 10 bases are shared with TRBD1. Germline CDR1 SNHLY, CDR2 FYNNEI. The trim removed 5 bases at V and 0 bases at J, leaving 9 bases unmatched. There are 17 residues in the CDR3. CDR3 in DNA: TGTGCCAGCAGTTCACGCGGGACAGGGGCCCCTAACTATGGCTACACCTTC. Translated, it gives CASSSRGTGAPNYGYTF. Together with reference TRBV2 and TRBJ1-2, the CDR3 gives the full variable domain: EPEVTQTPSHQVTQMGQEVILRCVPISNHLYFYWYRQILGQKVEFLVSFYNNEISEKSEIFDDQFSVERPDGSNFTLKIRSTKLEDSAMYFCASSSRGTGAPNYGYTFGSGTRLTVV.

V usage is TRBV27 and J usage is TRBJ1-2; 7 nucleotides match TRBD1. The ends lost 6 bases at V and 4 bases at J; junction bases unmatched: 14. Germline V CDR1 and CDR2: MNHEY, SMNVEV (reference sequence). The CDR3 extends over 16 amino acids. The CDR3 is CASSESFGTVFYGYTF. Written as DNA, the CDR3 is TGTGCCAGCAGCGAAAGCTTTGGGACAGTTTTCTATGGCTACACCTTC.

The chain uses TRBV6-1 and TRBJ2-7, with D perhaps assigned TRBD1 or TRBD2 (5 bases each). The V end was cut by 8 bases, the J end by 3 bases, with 20 bases between. There are 15 residues in the CDR3. Per the germline V gene, CDR1 is MNHNS and CDR2 is SASEGT. The CDR3 loop reads CASGMVAGRNYEQYF. In DNA form, the CDR3 reads TGTGCCAGCGGAATGGTGGCAGGGAGAAACTACGAGCAGTACTTC.

This clone showed up just a few times. The chain has TRBV19 and TRBJ2-7; D may be TRBD1 or TRBD2 (5 bases each). CDR1 and CDR2 (germline): LNHDA, SQIVND (reference sequence). The CDR3 runs 17 residues. V was clipped by 5 bases and J by 2 bases, with 22 bases between them. The CDR3 sequence: CASSAQGTVLWTYEQYF. CDR3 nucleotides: TGTGCCAGTAGTGCCCAAGGGACCGTCCTTTGGACCTACGAGCAGTACTTC.

The V call is TRBV30, the J call TRBJ1-3, with no clear D. The germline V gene has CDR1 GTSNPN and CDR2 SVGIG (reference sequence). The ends were cut back, 3 bases at V and 3 bases at J, with 6 bases in the middle. CDR3 length equals 12 residues. Here the CDR3 DNA reads TGTGCCTGGAGCTCTGGTGGAAACACCATATATTTT. It specifies CAWSSGGNTIYF.

This clone is medium-sized in the sample. The chain couples TRBV4-2 to TRBJ2-2; no reliable D call. Trimming cost V 0 bases and J 0 bases, with 8 bases left between them. The CDR3 length is 16 residues. The germline CDR1 and CDR2 sequences are LGHNA and YNFKEQ. Written as DNA, the CDR3 is TGTGCCAGCAGCCAAGATAGCTACCCGAACACCGGGGAGCTGTTTTTT. Its translation: CASSQDSYPNTGELFF.

CDR3 sequence: CASSSQGGNTGELFF. The DNA of the CDR3 is TGTGCCAGCAGCTCCCAGGGGGGGAACACCGGGGAGCTGTTTTTT. This chain uses TRBV11-2 with TRBJ2-2; possibly TRBD1 for D (7 bases). V lost 4 bases and J lost 1, with 10 bases in between. This CDR3 is 15 amino acids long. In germline, CDR1 is SGHAT, CDR2 FQNNGV.

This chain links TRBV19 with TRBJ2-5; 10 bases agree with TRBD1. With 5 bases clipped from V and 8 bases from J, the junction kept 5 bases outside the gene matches. This CDR3 region has 13 residues. Germline V lookup: CDR1 LNHDA, CDR2 SQIVND (reference sequence). In DNA form, the CDR3 reads TGTGCCAGTAGTGCCGACAGGGGGCAAACCCAGTACTTC. Translation: CASSADRGQTQYF.

This clone was detected only a few times. V and J are TRBV5-4 and TRBJ2-5; D not resolved. The CDR3 totals 14 residues. CDR1 and CDR2 (germline): SGHNT, YYREEE (reference sequence). With 6 bases removed from V and 1 base from J, the gap between germline ends came to 13 bases. CDR3 in amino acids: CASTTNGRQETQYF. The CDR3 nucleotides are TGTGCCAGCACGACAAATGGCCGCCAAGAGACCCAGTACTTC.

The genes are TRBV5-4 and TRBJ2-3, with 7 bases lining up with TRBD2. Germline-derived CDR1 and CDR2 are SGHNT and YYREEE (reference sequence). The CDR3 runs to 15 residues. J lost 2 bases, V lost 1 base, and 4 bases had no gene match. The CDR3 DNA reads as TGTGCCAGCAGCTTGAGCGGGATCCTCACAGATACGCAGTATTTT. Translating it yields CASSLSGILTDTQYF. The variable domain in full, with the rest retrieved from reference TRBV5-4 and TRBJ2-3, is ETGVTQSPTHLIKTRGQQVTLRCSSQSGHNTVSWYQQALGQGPQFIFQYYREEENGRGNFPPRFSGLQFPNYSSELNVNALELDDSALYLCASSLSGILTDTQYFGPGTRLTVL.

The rearrangement links TRBV6-6 to TRBJ2-2; D is perhaps TRBD2 (5 bases). This CDR3 spans 12 amino acids. Germline loops: CDR1 MNHNY, CDR2 SVGAGI (reference sequence). V shed 6 bases and J shed 9 bases, with 11 bases lying between them. Written as DNA, the CDR3 is TGTGCCAGCAGCCGTAGGGAGAGGGAGCTGTTTTTT. Translating gives CASSRRERELFF.

The chain recombines TRBV30 with TRBJ2-3; D possibly matches TRBD1 or TRBD2 (5 bases each). Germline V gene sequence: CDR1 GTSNPN, CDR2 SVGIG (reference sequence). V was clipped by 0 bases and J by 4 bases, with 8 bases between them. This CDR3 comprises 13 residues. DNA for the CDR3: TGTGCCTGGAGTGTACGGGGACCAGATACGCAGTATTTT. As protein: CAWSVRGPDTQYF.

The CDR3 reads CASSANTEAFF. The CDR3 bases are TGTGCCAGCAGCGCAAACACTGAAGCTTTCTTT. This chain uses TRBV2 with TRBJ1-1; D ambiguous. The ends were cut back, 6 bases at V and 2 bases at J, with 4 bases in the middle. The CDR3 spans 11 residues. Germline values: CDR1 SNHLY, CDR2 FYNNEI.

This rearrangement joins TRBV5-1 to TRBJ1-1, with a weak D call TRBD1 (5 bases). This CDR3 spans 14 amino acids. Trimming shortened V by 4 bases and J by 6 bases, and 16 bases separated the two germline ends. Looked up from germline, CDR1 is SGHRS and CDR2 is YFSETQ. For the CDR3, the DNA is TGCGCCAGCAGCCCTACAGGCCTTAGGGCTGAAGCTTTCTTT. Protein: CASSPTGLRAEAFF. Using reference TRBV5-1 and TRBJ1-1 for the parts outside the CDR3, the full variable domain is KAGVTQTPRYLIKTRGQQVTLSCSPISGHRSVSWYQQTPGQGLQFLFEYFSETQRNKGNFPGRFSGRQFSNSRSEMNVSTLELGDSALYLCASSPTGLRAEAFFGQGTRLTVV.

This clone was found a few times. This chain uses TRBV19 with TRBJ1-6, with 7 bases fitting TRBD1. Germline trimming cut 3 bases from V and 7 bases from J; bases unmatched to any gene: 6. This CDR3 is built from 15 residues. Germline V gene data show CDR1 as LNHDA and CDR2 as SQIVND (reference sequence). CDR3 sequence reads: CASSIVGTANSPLHF. CDR3 nucleotide sequence: TGTGCCAGTAGTATCGTCGGGACAGCCAATTCACCCCTCCACTTT.

V is TRBV5-1 and J is TRBJ2-5, with 7 positions matching TRBD2. Looked up from germline, CDR1 is SGHRS and CDR2 is YFSETQ. V shed 2 bases and J 5 bases; nucleotides not matched to a gene: 6. The CDR3 length is 14 residues. Here the CDR3 DNA reads TGCGCCAGCAGCTTAGTCGGTAGCGGGGAGACCCAGTACTTC. Its protein is CASSLVGSGETQYF.

The rearrangement uses TRBV5-1 and TRBJ2-5; 8 positions match TRBD1. CDR3 size: 15 residues. Germline V gene sequence: CDR1 SGHRS, CDR2 YFSETQ. The J segment lost 7 bases and the V segment lost 0 bases, leaving 8 bases of the junction unmatched. CDR3 protein: CASSLGTGLIGTQYF. In DNA form, the CDR3 reads TGCGCCAGCAGCTTGGGGACAGGGCTTATCGGGACCCAGTACTTC.

The rearrangement uses TRBV7-9 and TRBJ1-3; no reliable D call. The CDR3 loop spans 13 amino acids. Germline V CDR1 and CDR2: SEHNR, FQNEAQ (reference sequence). Trimming stripped 4 bases from V and 8 bases from J, with 12 bases between. The CDR3 loop reads CASSSGAFDTIYF. The CDR3, as DNA: TGTGCCAGCAGCTCAGGAGCATTTGACACCATATATTTT.

The chain has TRBV7-3 and TRBJ2-1; D call uncertain. Germline V gene data show CDR1 as SGHTA and CDR2 as FQGTGA. The CDR3 has 15 residues. The germline V and J ends were trimmed by 6 bases and 0 bases, with 12 bases remaining between them. This chain's CDR3 is CASRDPRSSYNEQFF. The CDR3 DNA reads as TGTGCCAGCAGGGACCCTCGGAGCTCCTACAATGAGCAGTTCTTC.

The genes are TRBV19 and TRBJ1-5; 9 nucleotides match TRBD1. The J segment lost 7 bases and the V segment lost 5 bases, leaving 9 bases of the junction unmatched. The CDR3 has 15 residues. Germline V CDR1 and CDR2: LNHDA, SQIVND (reference sequence). CDR3: CASSSAGTGYQPQHF. In DNA form, the CDR3 reads TGTGCCAGTAGTTCTGCCGGGACAGGGTACCAGCCCCAGCATTTT.

This clone is categorized as medium-sized. The chain recombines TRBV19 with TRBJ1-1; TRBD1 might be the D (6 bases). The CDR3 is made up of 15 amino acids. Germline CDR1 reads LNHDA; CDR2 reads SQIVND (reference sequence). V shed 3 bases and J shed 11 bases, with 22 bases lying between them. CDR3 nucleotide sequence: TGTGCCAGTAGTATCCCCCGGGGCAGGGGCCAAAGGGCTTTCTTT. Its protein is CASSIPRGRGQRAFF.

This clone showed up just a few times. The chain carries TRBV11-3 and TRBJ1-1; maybe TRBD1 (5 bases). CDR1 and CDR2 from the germline V gene are SGHNT and YENEEA. The V end lost 8 bases, the J end lost 6 bases, and 19 bases lay between the germline ends. This CDR3 contains 14 residues. The CDR3, as DNA: TGTGCCAGCCAGGGTTGGACGGGGATGGCTGAAGCTTTCTTT. Its translation: CASQGWTGMAEAFF.

This clone was observed a few times. CDR3: CAISGTRGGTGELFF. The CDR3, as DNA: TGTGCCATCAGTGGGACTAGAGGCGGCACCGGGGAGCTGTTTTTT. The chain employs TRBV10-3 and TRBJ2-2, with 7 bases that match TRBD2. J lost 4 bases, V lost 4 bases, and 6 bases had no gene match. This CDR3 has 15 residues. From germline, CDR1 is ENHRY and CDR2 SYGVKD.

The chain links TRBV7-9 to TRBJ2-5; D might be TRBD1 (6 bases). V lost 1 base, J lost 4 bases, and 10 bases lay in between. There are 14 residues in the CDR3. CDR1 is SEHNR and CDR2 is FQNEAQ in the germline V gene (reference sequence). CDR3 residues: CASSLGDIRETQYF. In DNA, the CDR3 is TGTGCCAGCAGCTTAGGGGACATTAGAGAGACCCAGTACTTC.